This T cell receptor beta chain derives from a study of CD8 T cells in Susac syndrome (dated by TCRdb to about 2019). Notes on the research overall: Of the Susac syndrome patients who were sequenced, roughly 6 had clinically active disease and eight were in clinical remission. Susac syndrome patients were therapy-naive, on corticosteroids (some also receiving IVIg), or on IVIg alone at blood withdrawal. Whether CD8+ T cell activation and differentiation in Susac syndrome was antigen driven was tested using repertoire sequencing. The study compared CD8+ T cell repertoire clonality among 11 to 12 healthy donors, roughly 14 Susac syndrome patients and fewer than 19 multiple sclerosis patients. Study-wide conclusions, independent of this receptor: The TCR sequencing and HLA analysis was acknowledged to have included a relatively small number of individuals. Susac syndrome CD8+ repertoires showed clonal expansion, highest in CD8+ TEMRA cells and greater in clinically active than remitting patients. In the total CD8+ and CD8+ TEMRA repertoires, about 16 and five Susac-specific public clones, respectively, were identified.

A distance of 14 bases separates the germline ends of V and J, which lose 8 bases and 6 bases respectively. CDR1 is given as MNHEY and CDR2 as SVGEGT, both from the germline V gene. Reading from cysteine to phenylalanine, the CDR3 counts 13 amino acids. Only CDR3 DNA remains: 39 bases, in frame from the first base. RNA was extracted using the RNeasy kit, and about 0.45 to 1 microgram was reverse transcribed with random hexamers. TCR beta CDR3 regions were amplified with the immunoSEQ multiplex PCR assay covering 54 Vbeta and 13 Jbeta segments. PCR amplification bias was corrected by using a synthetic template baseline for primer optimization and computational correction. Concerning the study's data processing: Only productive sequences were kept, with reads annotated to V, D and J genes according to IMGT and analyzed in immunoSEQ Analyzer. Clonality was calculated as one minus the Shannon entropy normalized by log2 of the number of productive unique sequences. For each patient and control, public and private clones were evaluated within the 100 most prevalent clones. Clones were defined as Susac-specific if absent from the healthy and MS cohorts, from over a thousand published viral clones and from other ImmuneACCESS disease sequences. TCRdb reworked the public reads: Q25 trimming with fastp, MiXCR clone assembly, productive beta chains retained. Each CDR3 protein gets just one entry, which takes the most common genes and DNA from the rows behind it. The V and J calls come from TCRdb's annotation, not from the publication. Across this sample there are 84,000 or so distinct CDR3 sequences, with about 96% seen only once. Around 0.41% of the sample is in the top ten clones.

High-throughput TCR beta sequencing profiled peripheral blood CD8+ and CD4+ T cells from healthy donors, Susac syndrome patients and multiple sclerosis patients. Recently defined diagnostic criteria for definite or probable disease were met by the Susac syndrome patients. Bulk CD8+ and CD4+ T cells were purified by magnetic negative isolation, while CD8+ TEMRA cells were enriched using FACS. Blood was collected in EDTA tubes and processed within 24 hours, with PBMCs isolated through density gradient centrifugation. PBMCs intended for TCR sequencing were cryopreserved in liquid nitrogen and thawed later in a water bath at 37 degrees C. The sorted or isolated CD4+, CD8+ and CD8+ TEMRA cells reached a purity of at least 90%. Concerning this clonotype: What antigen it recognizes has not been identified. Qualities for individual bases were not recorded, and no much larger clone is one base off.

The chain couples TRBV6-2 or TRBV6-3 to TRBJ1-5; no confident D gene assignment can be made. The source is a human donor with Susac syndrome. Sequencing was carried out using CD8+ T cells from PBMCs. The DNA sequence is TGTGCCAGCGGCCTGGGGATGCGTCAGCCCCAGCATTTT. This encodes CASGLGMRQPQHF.